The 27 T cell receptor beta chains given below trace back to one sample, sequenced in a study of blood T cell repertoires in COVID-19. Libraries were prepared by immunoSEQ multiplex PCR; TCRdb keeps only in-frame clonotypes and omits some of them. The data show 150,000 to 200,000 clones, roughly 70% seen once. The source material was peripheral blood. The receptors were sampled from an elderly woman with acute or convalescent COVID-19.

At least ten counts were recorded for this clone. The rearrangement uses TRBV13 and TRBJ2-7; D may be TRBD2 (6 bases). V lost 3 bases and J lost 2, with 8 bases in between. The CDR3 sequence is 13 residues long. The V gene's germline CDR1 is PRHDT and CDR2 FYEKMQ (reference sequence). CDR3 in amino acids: CASSFGGTYEQYF. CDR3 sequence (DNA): TGTGCCAGCAGCTTCGGCGGGACCTACGAGCAGTACTTC.

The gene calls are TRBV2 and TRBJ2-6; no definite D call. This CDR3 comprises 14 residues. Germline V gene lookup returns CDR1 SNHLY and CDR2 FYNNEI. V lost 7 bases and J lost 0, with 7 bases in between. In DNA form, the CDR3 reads TGTGCCAGCACGGTCCCCTCTGGGGCCAACGTCCTGACTTTC. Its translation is CASTVPSGANVLTF.

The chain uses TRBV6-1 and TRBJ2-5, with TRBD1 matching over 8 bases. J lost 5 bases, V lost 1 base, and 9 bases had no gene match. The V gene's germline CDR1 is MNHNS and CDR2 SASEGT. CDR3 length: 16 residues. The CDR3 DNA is TGTGCCAGCAGTGAAGGGGCAGGGGGCTTCTGGGAGACCCAGTACTTC. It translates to CASSEGAGGFWETQYF.

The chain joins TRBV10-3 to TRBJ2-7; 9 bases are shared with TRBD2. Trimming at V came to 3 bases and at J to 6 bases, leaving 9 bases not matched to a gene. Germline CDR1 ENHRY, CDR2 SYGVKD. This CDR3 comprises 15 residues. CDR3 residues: CAISDYGTSLLEQYF. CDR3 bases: TGTGCCATCAGTGATTATGGGACTAGCTTACTCGAGCAGTACTTC.

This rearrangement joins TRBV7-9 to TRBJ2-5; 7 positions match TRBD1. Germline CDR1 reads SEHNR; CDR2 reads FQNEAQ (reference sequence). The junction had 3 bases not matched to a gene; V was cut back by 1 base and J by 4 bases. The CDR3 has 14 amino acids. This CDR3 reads CASSLDRGVETQYF. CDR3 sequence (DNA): TGTGCCAGCAGCTTAGACAGGGGCGTAGAGACCCAGTACTTC.

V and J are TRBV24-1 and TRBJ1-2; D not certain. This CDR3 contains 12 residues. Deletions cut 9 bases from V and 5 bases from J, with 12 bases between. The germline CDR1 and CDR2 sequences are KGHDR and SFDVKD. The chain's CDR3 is CATSAGSYGYTF. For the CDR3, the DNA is TGTGCCACCTCGGCAGGAAGTTATGGCTACACCTTC.

DNA of the CDR3: TGTGCCAGTAGAGTTACAGGGGCCATCGATAATTCACCCCTCCACTTT. Its translation is CASRVTGAIDNSPLHF. The rearrangement links TRBV19 to TRBJ1-6; 7 bases are shared with TRBD1. With 6 bases clipped from V and 5 bases from J, the junction kept 10 bases outside the gene matches. The CDR3 covers 16 residues. Germline values: CDR1 LNHDA, CDR2 SQIVND (reference sequence). Combining the CDR3 with reference TRBV19 and TRBJ1-6 gives the whole variable domain DGGITQSPKYLFRKEGQNVTLSCEQNLNHDAMYWYRQDPGQGLRLIYYSQIVNDFQKGDIAEGYSVSREKKESFPLTVTSAQKNPTAFYLCASRVTGAIDNSPLHFGNGTRLTVT.

The CDR3 DNA sequence: TGTGCCAGCAGCGGCACTAGCGGGGCTGACAATGAGCAGTTCTTC. Protein product: CASSGTSGADNEQFF. V gene TRBV9 combines with J gene TRBJ2-1, with 10 bases identical to TRBD2. The length of the CDR3 is 15 residues. Germline V gives CDR1 SGDLS, CDR2 YYNGEE. J gave up 5 bases and V 3 bases, and 5 bases lay outside the gene matches.

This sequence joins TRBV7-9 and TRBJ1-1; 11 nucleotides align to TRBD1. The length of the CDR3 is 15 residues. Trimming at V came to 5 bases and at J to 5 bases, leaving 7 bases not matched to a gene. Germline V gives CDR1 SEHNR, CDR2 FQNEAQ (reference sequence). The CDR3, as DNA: TGTGCCAGCAGCCTGGGGACAGGGGGAGGAACTGAAGCTTTCTTT. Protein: CASSLGTGGGTEAFF.

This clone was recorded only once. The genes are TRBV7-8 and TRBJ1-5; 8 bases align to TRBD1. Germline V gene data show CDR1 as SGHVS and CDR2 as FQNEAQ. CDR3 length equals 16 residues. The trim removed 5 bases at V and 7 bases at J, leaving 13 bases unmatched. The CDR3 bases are TGTGCCAGCAGCCCAGGACAGGGACTGGTGGGACAGCCCCAGCATTTT. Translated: CASSPGQGLVGQPQHF.

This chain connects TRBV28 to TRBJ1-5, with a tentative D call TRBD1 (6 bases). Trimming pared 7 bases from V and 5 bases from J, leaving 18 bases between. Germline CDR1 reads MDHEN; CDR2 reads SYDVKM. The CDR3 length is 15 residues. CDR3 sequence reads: CASTFMGDTYQPQHF. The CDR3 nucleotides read TGTGCCAGCACCTTCATGGGGGACACCTATCAGCCCCAGCATTTT.

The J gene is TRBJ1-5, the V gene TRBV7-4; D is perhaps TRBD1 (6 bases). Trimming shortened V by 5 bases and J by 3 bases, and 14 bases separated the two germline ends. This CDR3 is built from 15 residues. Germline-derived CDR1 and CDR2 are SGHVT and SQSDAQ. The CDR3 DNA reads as TGTGCCAGCAGCCTCGGCGACAGGCTCAATCAGCCCCAGCATTTT. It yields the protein CASSLGDRLNQPQHF.

The CDR3 region is CASSFSGANTGELFF. The CDR3 coding sequence is TGTGCCAGCAGTTTCAGCGGGGCGAACACCGGGGAGCTGTTTTTT. The V and J genes are TRBV28 and TRBJ2-2; 7 bases line up with TRBD2. Germline V CDR1 and CDR2: MDHEN, SYDVKM. The CDR3 extends over 15 amino acids. The junction had 1 base not matched to a gene; V was cut back by 3 bases and J by 0 bases.

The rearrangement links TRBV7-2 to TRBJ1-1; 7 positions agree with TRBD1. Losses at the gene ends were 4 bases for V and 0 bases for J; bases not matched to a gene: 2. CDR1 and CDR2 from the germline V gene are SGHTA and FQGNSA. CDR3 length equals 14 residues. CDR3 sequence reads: CASSSDRLNTEAFF. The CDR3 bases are TGTGCCAGCAGCTCGGACAGGTTGAACACTGAAGCTTTCTTT.

CDR3 amino acids: CAWSVGGRADTQYF. CDR3 bases: TGTGCCTGGAGTGTAGGAGGGCGCGCGGATACGCAGTATTTT. The genes are TRBV30 and TRBJ2-3; TRBD2 might be the D (6 bases). The germline V and J ends were trimmed by 0 bases and 6 bases, with 13 bases remaining between them. The CDR3 is 14 residues long. Germline CDR1 is GTSNPN and CDR2 is SVGIG (reference sequence).

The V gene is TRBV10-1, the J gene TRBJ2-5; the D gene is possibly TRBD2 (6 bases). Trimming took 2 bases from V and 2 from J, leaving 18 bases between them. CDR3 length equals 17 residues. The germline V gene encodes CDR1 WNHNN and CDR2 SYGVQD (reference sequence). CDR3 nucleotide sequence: TGCGCCAGCAGTGAGGGGCGTGGTGGGGGAGGACAAGAGACCCAGTACTTC. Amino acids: CASSEGRGGGGQETQYF.

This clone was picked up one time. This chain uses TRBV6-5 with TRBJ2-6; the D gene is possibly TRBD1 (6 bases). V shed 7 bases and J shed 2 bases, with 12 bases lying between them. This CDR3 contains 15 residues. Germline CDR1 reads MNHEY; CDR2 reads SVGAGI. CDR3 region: CASTAQGTGANVLTF. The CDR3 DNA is TGTGCCAGCACCGCACAGGGAACTGGGGCCAACGTCCTGACTTTC.

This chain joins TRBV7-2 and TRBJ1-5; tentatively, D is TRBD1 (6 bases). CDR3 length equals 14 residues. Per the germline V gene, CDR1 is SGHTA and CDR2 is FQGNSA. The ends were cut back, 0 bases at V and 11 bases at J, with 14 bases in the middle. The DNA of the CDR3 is TGTGCCAGCAGCTTAGCGCGGGGGGCTTTGGCCCAGCATTTT. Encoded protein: CASSLARGALAQHF.

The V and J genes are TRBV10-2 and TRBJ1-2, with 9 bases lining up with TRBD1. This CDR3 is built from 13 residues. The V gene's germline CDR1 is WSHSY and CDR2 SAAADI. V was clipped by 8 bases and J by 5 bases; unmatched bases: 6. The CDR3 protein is CASRNGTGYGYTF. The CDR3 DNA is TGCGCCAGCCGCAACGGGACAGGGTATGGCTACACCTTC.

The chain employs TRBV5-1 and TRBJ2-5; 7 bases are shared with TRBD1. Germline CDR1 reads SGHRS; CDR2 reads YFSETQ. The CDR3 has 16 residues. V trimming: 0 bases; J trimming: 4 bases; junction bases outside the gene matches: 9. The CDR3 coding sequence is TGCGCCAGCAGCTTGGGGGGGCCGGACAGGCGAGAGACCCAGTACTTC. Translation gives CASSLGGPDRRETQYF.

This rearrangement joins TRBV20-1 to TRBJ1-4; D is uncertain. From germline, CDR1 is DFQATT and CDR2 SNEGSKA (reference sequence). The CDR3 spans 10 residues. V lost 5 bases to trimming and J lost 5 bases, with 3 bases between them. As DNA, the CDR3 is TGCAGTGCTGAGAATGAAAAACTGTTTTTT. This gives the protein CSAENEKLFF.

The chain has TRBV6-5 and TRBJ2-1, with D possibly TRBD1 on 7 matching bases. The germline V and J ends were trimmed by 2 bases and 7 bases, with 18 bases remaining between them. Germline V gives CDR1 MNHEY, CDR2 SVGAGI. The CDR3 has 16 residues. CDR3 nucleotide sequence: TGTGCCAGCAGTTACGGGAAGGGGGCAGGGGGGAATGAGCAGTTCTTC. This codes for CASSYGKGAGGNEQFF.

The CDR3 region is CASRRGLGGRVSEQFF. As DNA, the CDR3 is TGTGCCAGCAGACGAGGATTGGGGGGGCGGGTTAGTGAGCAGTTCTTC. The chain combines TRBV7-8 with TRBJ2-1; D is perhaps TRBD2 (7 bases). Germline CDR1 reads SGHVS; CDR2 reads FQNEAQ. Trimming pared 6 bases from V and 9 bases from J, leaving 24 bases between. This CDR3 has 16 amino acids. Variable domain in full (rest from reference TRBV7-8 and TRBJ2-1): GAGVSQSPRYKVAKRGQDVALRCDPISGHVSLFWYQQALGQGPEFLTYFQNEAQLDKSGLPSDRFFAERPEGSVSTLKIQRTQQEDSAVYLCASRRGLGGRVSEQFFGPGTRLTVL.

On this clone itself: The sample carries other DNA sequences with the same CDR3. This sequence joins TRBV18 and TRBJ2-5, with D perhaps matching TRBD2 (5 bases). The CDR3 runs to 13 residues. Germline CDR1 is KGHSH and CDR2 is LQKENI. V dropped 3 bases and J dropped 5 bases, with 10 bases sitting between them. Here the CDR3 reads CASSPGGLETQYF. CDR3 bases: TGTGCCAGCTCACCTGGAGGTTTGGAGACCCAGTACTTC.

The CDR3 loop is CASRGGLVYEQYF. CDR3 bases: TGTGCCAGCCGGGGAGGTTTGGTCTACGAGCAGTACTTC. The genes are TRBV7-9 and TRBJ2-7, with D possibly matching TRBD2 (6 bases). In germline, CDR1 is SEHNR, CDR2 FQNEAQ (reference sequence). The CDR3 has 13 residues. Trimming removed 8 bases at V and 3 bases at J, with 14 bases between. The full variable domain, in which reference TRBV7-9 and TRBJ2-7 provide the parts outside the CDR3, is DTGVSQNPRHKITKRGQNVTFRCDPISEHNRLYWYRQTLGQGPEFLTYFQNEAQLEKSRLLSDRFSAERPKGSFSTLEIQRTEQGDSAMYLCASRGGLVYEQYFGPGTRLTVT.

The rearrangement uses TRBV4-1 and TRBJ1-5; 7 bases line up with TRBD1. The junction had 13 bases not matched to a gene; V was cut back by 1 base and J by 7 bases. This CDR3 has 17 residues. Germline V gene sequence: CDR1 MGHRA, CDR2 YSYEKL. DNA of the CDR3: TGCGCCAGCAGCCAAGTGGGATCGACAGGGTTAAACCAGCCCCAGCATTTT. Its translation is CASSQVGSTGLNQPQHF.

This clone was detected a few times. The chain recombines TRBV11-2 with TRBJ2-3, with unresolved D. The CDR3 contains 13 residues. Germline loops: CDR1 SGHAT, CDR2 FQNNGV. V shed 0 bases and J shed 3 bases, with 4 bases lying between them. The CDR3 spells CASSLDRTDTQYF. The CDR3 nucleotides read TGTGCCAGCAGCTTAGATCGTACAGATACGCAGTATTTT.